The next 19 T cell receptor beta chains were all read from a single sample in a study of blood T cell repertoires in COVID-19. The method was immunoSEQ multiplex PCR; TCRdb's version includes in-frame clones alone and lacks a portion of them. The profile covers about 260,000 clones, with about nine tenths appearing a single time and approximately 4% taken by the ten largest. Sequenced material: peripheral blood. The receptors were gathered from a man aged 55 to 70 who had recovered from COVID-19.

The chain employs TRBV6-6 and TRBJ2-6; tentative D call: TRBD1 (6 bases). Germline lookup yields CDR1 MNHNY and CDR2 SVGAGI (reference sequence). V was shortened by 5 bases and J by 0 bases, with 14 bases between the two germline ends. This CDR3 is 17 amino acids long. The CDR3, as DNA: TGTGCCAGCAGTCCCGGGACAACGAGCTCTGGGGCCAACGTCCTGACTTTC. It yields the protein CASSPGTTSSGANVLTF.

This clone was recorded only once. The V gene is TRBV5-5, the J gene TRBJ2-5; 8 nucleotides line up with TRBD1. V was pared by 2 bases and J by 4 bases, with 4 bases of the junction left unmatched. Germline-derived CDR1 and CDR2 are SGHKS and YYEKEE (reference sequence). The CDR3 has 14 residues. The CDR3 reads CASSLGQGVETQYF. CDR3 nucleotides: TGTGCCAGCAGCTTAGGACAGGGAGTAGAGACCCAGTACTTC.

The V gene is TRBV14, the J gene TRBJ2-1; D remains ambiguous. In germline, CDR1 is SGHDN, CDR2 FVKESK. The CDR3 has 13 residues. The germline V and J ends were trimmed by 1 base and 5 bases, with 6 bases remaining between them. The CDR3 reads CASSQVRNNEQFF. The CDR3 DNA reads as TGTGCCAGCAGCCAAGTCAGGAACAATGAGCAGTTCTTC.

In DNA form, the CDR3 reads TGCGCCAGCAGCTTGGGGGGACAGGGCGGATGGGGCCGAAAATCCTATAATTCACCCCTCCACTTT. Translation gives CASSLGGQGGWGRKSYNSPLHF. The V call is TRBV5-1, the J call TRBJ1-6, with 9 bases identical to TRBD1. V trimming: 0 bases; J trimming: 1 base; junction bases outside the gene matches: 17. Germline V gene lookup returns CDR1 SGHRS and CDR2 YFSETQ. This CDR3 contains 22 residues.

CDR3 nucleotides: TGTGCCAGTAGTATCGGGACAGGGACGGGTAATGAAGCTTTCTTT. This encodes CASSIGTGTGNEAFF. The chain is built from TRBV19 and TRBJ1-1, with 9 bases fitting TRBD1. Germline V lookup: CDR1 LNHDA, CDR2 SQIVND (reference sequence). CDR3 length: 15 residues. Germline trimming cut 3 bases from V and 7 bases from J; bases unmatched to any gene: 9.

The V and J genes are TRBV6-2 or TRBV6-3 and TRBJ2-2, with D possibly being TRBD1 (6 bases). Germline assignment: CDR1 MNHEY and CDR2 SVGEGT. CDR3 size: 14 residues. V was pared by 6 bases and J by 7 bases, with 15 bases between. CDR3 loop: CASSQRQGYGELFF. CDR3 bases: TGTGCCAGCAGCCAACGGCAGGGGTACGGGGAGCTGTTTTTT.

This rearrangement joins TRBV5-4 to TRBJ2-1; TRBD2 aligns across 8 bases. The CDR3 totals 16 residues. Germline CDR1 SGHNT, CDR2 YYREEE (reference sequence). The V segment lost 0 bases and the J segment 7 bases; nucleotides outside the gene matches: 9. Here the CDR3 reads CASSLVGRGGRNEQFF. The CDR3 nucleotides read TGTGCCAGCAGCTTGGTTGGTCGGGGGGGCCGAAATGAGCAGTTCTTC.

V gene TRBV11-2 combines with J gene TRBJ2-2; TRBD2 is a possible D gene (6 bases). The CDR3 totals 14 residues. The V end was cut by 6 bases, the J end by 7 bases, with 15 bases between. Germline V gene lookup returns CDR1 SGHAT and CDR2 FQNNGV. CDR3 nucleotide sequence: TGTGCCAGCAGGCGGGACGGAGGATTCGGGGAGCTGTTTTTT. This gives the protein CASRRDGGFGELFF.

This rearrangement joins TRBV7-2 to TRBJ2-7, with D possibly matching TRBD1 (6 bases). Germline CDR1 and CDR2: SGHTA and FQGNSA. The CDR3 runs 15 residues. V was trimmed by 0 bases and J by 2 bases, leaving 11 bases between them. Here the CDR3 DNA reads TGTGCCAGCAGCTTAGCCGCAGGGACACCCTACGAGCAGTACTTC. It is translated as CASSLAAGTPYEQYF.

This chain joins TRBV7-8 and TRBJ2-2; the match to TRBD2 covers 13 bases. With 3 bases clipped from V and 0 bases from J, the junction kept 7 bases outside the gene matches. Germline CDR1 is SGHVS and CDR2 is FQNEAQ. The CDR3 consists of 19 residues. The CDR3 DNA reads TGTGCCAGCAGCTTGCCTGGACTAGCGGGGGCCCCGAACACCGGGGAGCTGTTTTTT. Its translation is CASSLPGLAGAPNTGELFF.

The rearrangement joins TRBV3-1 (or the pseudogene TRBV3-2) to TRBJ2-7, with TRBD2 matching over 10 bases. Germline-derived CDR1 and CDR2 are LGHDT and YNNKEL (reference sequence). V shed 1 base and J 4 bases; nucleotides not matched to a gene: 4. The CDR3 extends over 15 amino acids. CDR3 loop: CASSQASGGRYEQYF. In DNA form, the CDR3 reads TGTGCCAGCAGCCAAGCTAGCGGGGGACGATACGAGCAGTACTTC.

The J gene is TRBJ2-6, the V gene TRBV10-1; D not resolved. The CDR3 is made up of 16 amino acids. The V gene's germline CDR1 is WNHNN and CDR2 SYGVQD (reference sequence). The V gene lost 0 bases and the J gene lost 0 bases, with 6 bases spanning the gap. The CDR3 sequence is CASSESERSGANVLTF. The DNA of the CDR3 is TGCGCCAGCAGTGAGTCCGAGCGCTCTGGGGCCAACGTCCTGACTTTC.

The CDR3 is CSAERGYGYTF. In DNA form, the CDR3 reads TGCAGTGCCGAGCGGGGCTATGGCTACACCTTC. The chain links TRBV20-1 to TRBJ1-2; D gene ambiguous. The V gene's germline CDR1 is DFQATT and CDR2 SNEGSKA (reference sequence). CDR3 length: 11 amino acids. The V and J ends lost 6 bases and 4 bases respectively, with 9 bases between them.

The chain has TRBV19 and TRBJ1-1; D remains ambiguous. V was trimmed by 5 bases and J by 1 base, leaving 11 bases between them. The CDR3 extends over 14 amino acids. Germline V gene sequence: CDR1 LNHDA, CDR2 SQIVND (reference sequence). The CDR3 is CASSVSAQNTEAFF. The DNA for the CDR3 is TGTGCCAGTAGTGTTTCTGCACAGAACACTGAAGCTTTCTTT.

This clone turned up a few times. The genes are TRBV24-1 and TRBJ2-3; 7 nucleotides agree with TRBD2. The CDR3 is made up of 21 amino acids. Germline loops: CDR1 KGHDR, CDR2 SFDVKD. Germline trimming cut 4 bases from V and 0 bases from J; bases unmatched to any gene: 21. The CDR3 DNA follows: TGTGCCACCAGTGACGTAAGGGTAGCGGGTGTCACAGCAACTAGCACAGATACGCAGTATTTT. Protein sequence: CATSDVRVAGVTATSTDTQYF.

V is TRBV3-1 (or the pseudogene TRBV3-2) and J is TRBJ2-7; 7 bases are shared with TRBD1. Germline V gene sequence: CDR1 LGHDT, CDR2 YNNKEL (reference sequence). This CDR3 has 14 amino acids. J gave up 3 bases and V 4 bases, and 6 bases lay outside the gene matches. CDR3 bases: TGTGCCAGCAGCCCACCGGGACAGCACTACGAGCAGTACTTC. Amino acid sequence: CASSPPGQHYEQYF.

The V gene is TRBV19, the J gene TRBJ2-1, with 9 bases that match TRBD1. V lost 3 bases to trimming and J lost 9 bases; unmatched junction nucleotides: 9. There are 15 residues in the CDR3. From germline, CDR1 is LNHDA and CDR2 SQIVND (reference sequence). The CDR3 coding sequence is TGTGCCAGTAGTATTACGGGGACAGGGTACGGTGAGCAGTTCTTC. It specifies CASSITGTGYGEQFF. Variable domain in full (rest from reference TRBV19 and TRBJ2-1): DGGITQSPKYLFRKEGQNVTLSCEQNLNHDAMYWYRQDPGQGLRLIYYSQIVNDFQKGDIAEGYSVSREKKESFPLTVTSAQKNPTAFYLCASSITGTGYGEQFFGPGTRLTVL.

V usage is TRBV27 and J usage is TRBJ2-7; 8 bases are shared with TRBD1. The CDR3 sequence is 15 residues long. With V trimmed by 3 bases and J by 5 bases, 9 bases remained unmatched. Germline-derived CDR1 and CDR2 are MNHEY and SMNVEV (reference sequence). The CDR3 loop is CASSFLGQGFHEQYF. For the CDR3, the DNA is TGTGCCAGCAGTTTCTTAGGACAGGGTTTCCACGAGCAGTACTTC.

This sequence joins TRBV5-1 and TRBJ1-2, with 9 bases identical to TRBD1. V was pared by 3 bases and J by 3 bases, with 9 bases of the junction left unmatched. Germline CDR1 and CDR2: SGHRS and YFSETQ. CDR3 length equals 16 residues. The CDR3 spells CASSYPQGARDYGYTF. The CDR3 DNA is TGCGCCAGCAGCTATCCACAGGGGGCGCGTGACTATGGCTACACCTTC.